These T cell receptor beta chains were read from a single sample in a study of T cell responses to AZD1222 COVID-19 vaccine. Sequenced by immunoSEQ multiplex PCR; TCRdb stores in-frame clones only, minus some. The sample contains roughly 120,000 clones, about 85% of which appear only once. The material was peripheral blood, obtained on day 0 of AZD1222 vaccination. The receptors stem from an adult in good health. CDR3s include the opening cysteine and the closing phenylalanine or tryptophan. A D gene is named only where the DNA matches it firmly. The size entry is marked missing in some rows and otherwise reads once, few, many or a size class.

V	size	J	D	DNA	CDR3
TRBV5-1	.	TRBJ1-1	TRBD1	TGCGCCAGCAGCTTGGCCCTTAGACAGGGTCGGACTGAAGCTTTCTTT	CASSLALRQGRTEAFF
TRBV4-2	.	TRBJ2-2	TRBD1	TGTGCCAGCAGCCAAGAAAACAAGGGGGCGGGCGGGGAGCTGTTTTTT	CASSQENKGAGGELFF
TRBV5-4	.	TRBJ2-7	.	TGTGCCAGCAGCCCCATCAGGGGAAACTACGAGCAGTACTTC	CASSPIRGNYEQYF
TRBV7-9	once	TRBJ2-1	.	TGTGCCAGCAGCTTAACCGGGGGTTATGAGCAGTTCTTC	CASSLTGGYEQFF
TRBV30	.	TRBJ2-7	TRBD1	TGTGCCTGGAGTTTGTCATGGGGACAGGGTTTCTACGAGCAGTACTTC	CAWSLSWGQGFYEQYF
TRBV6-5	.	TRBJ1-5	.	TGTGCCAGCAGTCCTACGCTGTCCAATCAGCCCCAGCATTTT	CASSPTLSNQPQHF
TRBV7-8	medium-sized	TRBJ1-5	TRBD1	TGTGCCAGCAGCCCGGACAGGGTTCAGCCCCAGCATTTT	CASSPDRVQPQHF
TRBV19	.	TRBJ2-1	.	TGTGCCAGTAGTATAGGGGGAGTTGGTGAGCAGTTCTTC	CASSIGGVGEQFF
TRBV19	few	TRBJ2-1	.	TGTGCCAGTAGTATATCTCAGGGTAACCCCTACAATGAGCAGTTCTTC	CASSISQGNPYNEQFF
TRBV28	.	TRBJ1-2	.	TGTGCCAGCAGTTTATTAGACGGGTCCGCTGTCACCTTC	CASSLLDGSAVTF
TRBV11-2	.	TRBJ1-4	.	TGTGCCAGCAGCTTAACAGGGAAGGCTAATGAAAAACTGTTTTTT	CASSLTGKANEKLFF
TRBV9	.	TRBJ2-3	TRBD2	TGTGCCAGCAGTTCAGGAAGACTAGCGAGCACAGATACGCAGTATTTT	CASSSGRLASTDTQYF
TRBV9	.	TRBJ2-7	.	TGTGCCAGCAGCGTAGAGGATTCGGGGGTCGGGACCTACGAGCAGTACTTC	CASSVEDSGVGTYEQYF
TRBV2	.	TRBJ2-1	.	TGTGCCAGCAGTGAAGTCCCAGTGGGTCTCGGTGAGCAGTTCTTC	CASSEVPVGLGEQFF
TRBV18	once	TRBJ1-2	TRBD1	TGTGCCAGCTCACTTAAACCGGGACAGGGCCCGATTAACTATGGCTACACCTTC	CASSLKPGQGPINYGYTF
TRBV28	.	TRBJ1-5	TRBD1	TGTGCCAGCTTAGGAGGGGGCGGGGGCAATCAGCCCCAGCATTTT	CASLGGGGGNQPQHF